One sample yielded the 21 T cell receptor beta chains listed below, sequenced in a study of long-term antiretroviral therapy in people with HIV. Sequencing relied on immunoSEQ assay v3.0, run at survey level. TCRdb's copy holds only in-frame clones and misses some; the assay was immunoSEQ multiplex PCR. The sample consists of around 12,000 clones, around 77% of them appearing once. The specimen comprised unsorted PBMCs, sampled 0.8 years before starting antiretroviral therapy. These receptor sequences come from a woman aged 40 to 50 with HIV.

The chain is built from TRBV7-8 and TRBJ2-1; 14 bases are a match to TRBD2. The germline V gene encodes CDR1 SGHVS and CDR2 FQNEAQ. The V and J ends lost 5 bases and 0 bases, in that order; junction bases with no gene match: 9. The CDR3 has 19 amino acids. CDR3 sequence: CASSLSRTSGRPSYNEQFF. The CDR3 nucleotides read TGTGCCAGCAGCCTTTCTAGGACTAGCGGGAGGCCCTCCTACAATGAGCAGTTCTTC.

This clone appeared a few times. The chain links TRBV7-9 to TRBJ1-5; no firm D call. CDR1 is SEHNR and CDR2 is FQNEAQ in the germline V gene (reference sequence). The germline V and J ends were trimmed by 3 bases and 7 bases, with 10 bases remaining between them. This CDR3 has 13 amino acids. The CDR3 DNA is TGTGCCAGCAGCTTGGACCTCCGGCAGCCCCAGCATTTT. Translating gives CASSLDLRQPQHF.

The chain links TRBV6-5 to TRBJ2-4; D call uncertain. The CDR3 totals 12 residues. CDR1 is MNHEY, CDR2 SVGAGI, per germline. The ends were cut back, 11 bases at V and 8 bases at J, with 16 bases in the middle. The CDR3 coding sequence is TGTGCCGTCTCGACGGATAAGGACATTCAGTACTTC. Encoded protein: CAVSTDKDIQYF.

The chain carries TRBV18 and TRBJ2-4; TRBD1 matches at 8 bases. This CDR3 comprises 15 residues. The V gene end was trimmed by 0 bases and the J gene end by 8 bases; junction bases not matched to a gene: 6. Germline values: CDR1 KGHSH, CDR2 LQKENI. The CDR3 nucleotides read TGTGCCAGCTCACCACCGGACAGGGTAATGGACATTCAGTACTTC. It specifies CASSPPDRVMDIQYF. Based on the CDR3 plus reference TRBV18 and TRBJ2-4, the full variable domain is NAGVMQNPRHLVRRRGQEARLRCSPMKGHSHVYWYRQLPEEGLKFMVYLQKENIIDESGMPKERFSAEFPKEGPSILRIQQVVRGDSAAYFCASSPPDRVMDIQYFGAGTRLSVL.

This sequence joins TRBV7-2 and TRBJ2-7; 7 bases map to TRBD1. The CDR3 runs to 13 residues. V gave up 3 bases and J gave up 2 bases; unmatched junction bases: 1. Germline CDR1 is SGHTA and CDR2 is FQGNSA. The CDR3 here is CASSLTGTYEQYF. The CDR3 DNA follows: TGTGCCAGCAGCTTGACAGGGACCTACGAGCAGTACTTC.

The CDR3 region has the DNA TGCAGCGTTGATAGTAACACTGAAGCTTTCTTT. Translated, it gives CSVDSNTEAFF. The chain recombines TRBV29-1 with TRBJ1-1; D is unresolved. The V end lost 3 bases, the J end lost 2 bases, and 4 bases lay between the germline ends. Germline loops: CDR1 SQVTM, CDR2 ANQGSEA. The CDR3 consists of 11 residues.

The J gene is TRBJ1-3, the V gene TRBV10-3; D may be TRBD1 (5 bases). Germline assignment: CDR1 ENHRY and CDR2 SYGVKD. V gave up 6 bases and J gave up 2 bases, with 14 bases separating them. This CDR3 region has 15 residues. The CDR3 protein is CAISATTGPGNTIYF. The CDR3 DNA reads TGTGCCATCAGCGCTACCACAGGACCTGGAAACACCATATATTTT.

This clone was recorded only once. This chain connects TRBV19 to TRBJ2-6, with D possibly being TRBD2 (5 bases). Trimming removed 8 bases at V and 3 bases at J, with 8 bases between. Germline values: CDR1 LNHDA, CDR2 SQIVND (reference sequence). The CDR3 is made up of 13 amino acids. CDR3 amino acids: CASREGGANVLTF. CDR3 coding DNA: TGTGCCAGTCGAGAGGGTGGGGCCAACGTCCTGACTTTC.

The chain carries TRBV9 and TRBJ2-1, with D possibly matching TRBD2 (6 bases). The CDR3 is made up of 15 amino acids. V was shortened by 4 bases and J by 5 bases, with 16 bases between the two germline ends. Germline CDR1 SGDLS, CDR2 YYNGEE. CDR3 sequence: CASSPPGWGDNEQFF. DNA for the CDR3: TGTGCCAGCAGCCCCCCCGGGTGGGGGGACAATGAGCAGTTCTTC.

This chain uses TRBV13 with TRBJ2-1, with D unresolved. Germline V gives CDR1 PRHDT, CDR2 FYEKMQ (reference sequence). This CDR3 spans 14 amino acids. Trimming removed 0 bases at V and 9 bases at J, with 12 bases between. The CDR3 is CASSLGLTEFEQFF. CDR3 nucleotides: TGTGCCAGCAGCTTAGGCCTCACCGAGTTTGAGCAGTTCTTC.

This clone was counted a single time. As DNA, the CDR3 is TGTGCCAGCAGCTTATTACCCGGGATCGGAGGGTCAGATACGCAGTATTTT. Translated, it gives CASSLLPGIGGSDTQYF. The chain links TRBV7-7 to TRBJ2-3, with D possibly being TRBD2 (6 bases). From germline, CDR1 is SSHAT and CDR2 FNYEAQ (reference sequence). With 2 bases removed from V and 4 bases from J, the gap between germline ends came to 19 bases. This CDR3 spans 17 amino acids.

The genes are TRBV29-1 and TRBJ2-7, with D perhaps TRBD1 (5 bases). Between the trimmed V and J ends, which lost 3 bases and 6 bases, there was a span of 21 bases. The V gene's germline CDR1 is SQVTM and CDR2 ANQGSEA. The CDR3 extends over 15 amino acids. Written as DNA, the CDR3 is TGCAGCGTTGATGTTTGGGCGGCAGGGATGTCCGAGCAGTACTTC. This translates into CSVDVWAAGMSEQYF.

The chain has TRBV18 and TRBJ1-1; D ambiguous. Germline CDR1 and CDR2: KGHSH and LQKENI. The V end was cut by 6 bases, the J end by 0 bases, with 8 bases between. The CDR3 loop spans 13 amino acids. The CDR3 is CASSPDLNTEAFF. Written as DNA, the CDR3 is TGTGCCAGCTCTCCCGATCTGAACACTGAAGCTTTCTTT.

The genes are TRBV29-1 and TRBJ1-2; D is unclear. The CDR3 totals 11 residues. CDR1 and CDR2 (germline): SQVTM, ANQGSEA. V was trimmed by 7 bases and J by 6 bases, leaving 12 bases between them. The CDR3 spells CSAEVGNGYTF. CDR3 nucleotides: TGCAGCGCTGAGGTCGGGAATGGCTACACCTTC.

The CDR3 region has the DNA TGTGCCAGCAGTGCGGTATCCGCGAACACCGGGGAGCTGTTTTTT. Its protein product is CASSAVSANTGELFF. The chain couples TRBV6-1 to TRBJ2-2; D gene uncertain. The ends were cut back, 4 bases at V and 0 bases at J, with 9 bases in the middle. Germline values: CDR1 MNHNS, CDR2 SASEGT. The CDR3 extends over 15 amino acids.

The V and J genes are TRBV6-5 and TRBJ2-5; weak D call: TRBD1 (6 bases). Germline CDR1 MNHEY, CDR2 SVGAGI. V shed 2 bases and J shed 5 bases, with 15 bases lying between them. The CDR3 is 15 amino acids. The chain's CDR3 is CASSYVQGLWETQYF. As DNA, the CDR3 is TGTGCCAGCAGTTACGTGCAGGGGCTATGGGAGACCCAGTACTTC.

The genes are TRBV18 and TRBJ1-2, with D maybe TRBD1 (5 bases). Germline V gives CDR1 KGHSH, CDR2 LQKENI. There are 15 residues in the CDR3. V lost 3 bases and J 5 bases, leaving 16 bases between the germline ends. CDR3 sequence (DNA): TGTGCCAGCTCACCTCCTTCGGAGGGGTGGTATGGCTACACCTTC. Protein: CASSPPSEGWYGYTF.

The chain couples TRBV5-6 to TRBJ1-2; TRBD1 is a possible D gene (6 bases). CDR1 is SGHDT, CDR2 YYEEEE, per germline. The ends were cut back, 0 bases at V and 4 bases at J, with 13 bases in the middle. This CDR3 has 15 residues. CDR3 bases: TGTGCCAGCAGCTTGGCCCAGGGGACGAGCTATGGCTACACCTTC. It is translated as CASSLAQGTSYGYTF.

The CDR3 DNA is TGTGCCAGTAGTATAGAAGCGTCGGGGACAGGGAGGGCTGAAGCTTTCTTT. Encoded protein: CASSIEASGTGRAEAFF. The chain joins TRBV19 to TRBJ1-1, with TRBD1 matching 9 bases. V shed 0 bases and J 6 bases; nucleotides not matched to a gene: 11. CDR1 and CDR2 (germline): LNHDA, SQIVND (reference sequence). The CDR3 contains 17 residues. Variable domain in full (rest from reference TRBV19 and TRBJ1-1): DGGITQSPKYLFRKEGQNVTLSCEQNLNHDAMYWYRQDPGQGLRLIYYSQIVNDFQKGDIAEGYSVSREKKESFPLTVTSAQKNPTAFYLCASSIEASGTGRAEAFFGQGTRLTVV.

This rearrangement joins TRBV15 to TRBJ2-1; the D is unclear. Per the germline V gene, CDR1 is LNHNV and CDR2 is YYDKDF (reference sequence). V lost 0 bases and J lost 0, with 6 bases in between. The CDR3 loop spans 15 amino acids. CDR3 protein: CATSRDLSSYNEQFF. For the CDR3, the DNA is TGTGCCACCAGCAGAGATCTTAGCTCCTACAATGAGCAGTTCTTC.

Relative to its sample, this clone is medium-sized. This chain joins TRBV7-9 and TRBJ1-2; D is uncertain. Trimming took off 2 bases at V and 5 bases at J, with 9 bases between the two ends. Germline CDR1 is SEHNR and CDR2 is FQNEAQ (reference sequence). This CDR3 has 13 residues. CDR3 region: CASSLPLNYGYTF. The CDR3, as DNA: TGTGCCAGCAGCTTACCCCTGAATTATGGCTACACCTTC.